This T cell receptor beta chain was captured by sequencing in a study of T cell repertoires in cytomegalovirus infection. For the study at large: Public TCR beta signatures marked donors with CMV infection and the matching HLA. Study observations and caveats: Identification of carriers of CMV plus the relevant HLA was achieved through cumulative public TCR beta family frequency. Within the response measured ex vivo, HLA-C-restricted CMV-specific TCR beta clonotypes were dominant.

TCRdb re-called the reads through MiXCR, storing one row per CDR3 protein. The sample shows around 300,000 distinct CDR3 sequences, roughly 9.5% of them seen only once. A word on this clonotype: Its antigen is still unknown.

Germline values: CDR1 GTSNPN, CDR2 SVGIG (reference sequence). Losses at the gene ends were 1 base for V and 9 bases for J; bases not matched to a gene: 8. The CDR3 spans 15 residues. This chain uses TRBV30 with TRBJ2-1, with 11 bases aligning to TRBD2. The clonotype comes from a human donor in good health (CMV status not recorded). Some clones in this sample may be carry-over from other donors' samples. Sequenced input: PBMCs. Here the CDR3 reads CAWSELAGEMGEQFF. Written as DNA, the CDR3 is TGTGCCTGGAGTGAACTAGCGGGAGAAATGGGTGAGCAGTTCTTC.